This T cell receptor (beta chain) originates from a study of cytotoxic CD8 clonotypes in ibrutinib-treated CLL. Between the trimmed V and J ends, which lost 4 bases and 4 bases, there was a span of 15 bases. Germline V lookup: CDR1 SGHRS, CDR2 YFSETQ. The CDR3 consists of 14 residues. The protocol was immunoSEQ multiplex PCR, while the TCRdb copy is restricted to in-frame clones and leaves out a portion. The sample shows fewer than 85,000 clones, about four fifths of them seen only once. The chain links TRBV5-1 to TRBJ2-7; TRBD1 is a possible D gene (7 bases). This sequence was found in a human donor with chronic lymphocytic leukemia. Sequencing was performed on PBMCs, taken after 12 months of ibrutinib treatment. CDR3 coding DNA: TGCGCCAGCAGCCCGGGGGACAGACCTTACGAGCAGTACTTC. Amino acid sequence: CASSPGDRPYEQYF.